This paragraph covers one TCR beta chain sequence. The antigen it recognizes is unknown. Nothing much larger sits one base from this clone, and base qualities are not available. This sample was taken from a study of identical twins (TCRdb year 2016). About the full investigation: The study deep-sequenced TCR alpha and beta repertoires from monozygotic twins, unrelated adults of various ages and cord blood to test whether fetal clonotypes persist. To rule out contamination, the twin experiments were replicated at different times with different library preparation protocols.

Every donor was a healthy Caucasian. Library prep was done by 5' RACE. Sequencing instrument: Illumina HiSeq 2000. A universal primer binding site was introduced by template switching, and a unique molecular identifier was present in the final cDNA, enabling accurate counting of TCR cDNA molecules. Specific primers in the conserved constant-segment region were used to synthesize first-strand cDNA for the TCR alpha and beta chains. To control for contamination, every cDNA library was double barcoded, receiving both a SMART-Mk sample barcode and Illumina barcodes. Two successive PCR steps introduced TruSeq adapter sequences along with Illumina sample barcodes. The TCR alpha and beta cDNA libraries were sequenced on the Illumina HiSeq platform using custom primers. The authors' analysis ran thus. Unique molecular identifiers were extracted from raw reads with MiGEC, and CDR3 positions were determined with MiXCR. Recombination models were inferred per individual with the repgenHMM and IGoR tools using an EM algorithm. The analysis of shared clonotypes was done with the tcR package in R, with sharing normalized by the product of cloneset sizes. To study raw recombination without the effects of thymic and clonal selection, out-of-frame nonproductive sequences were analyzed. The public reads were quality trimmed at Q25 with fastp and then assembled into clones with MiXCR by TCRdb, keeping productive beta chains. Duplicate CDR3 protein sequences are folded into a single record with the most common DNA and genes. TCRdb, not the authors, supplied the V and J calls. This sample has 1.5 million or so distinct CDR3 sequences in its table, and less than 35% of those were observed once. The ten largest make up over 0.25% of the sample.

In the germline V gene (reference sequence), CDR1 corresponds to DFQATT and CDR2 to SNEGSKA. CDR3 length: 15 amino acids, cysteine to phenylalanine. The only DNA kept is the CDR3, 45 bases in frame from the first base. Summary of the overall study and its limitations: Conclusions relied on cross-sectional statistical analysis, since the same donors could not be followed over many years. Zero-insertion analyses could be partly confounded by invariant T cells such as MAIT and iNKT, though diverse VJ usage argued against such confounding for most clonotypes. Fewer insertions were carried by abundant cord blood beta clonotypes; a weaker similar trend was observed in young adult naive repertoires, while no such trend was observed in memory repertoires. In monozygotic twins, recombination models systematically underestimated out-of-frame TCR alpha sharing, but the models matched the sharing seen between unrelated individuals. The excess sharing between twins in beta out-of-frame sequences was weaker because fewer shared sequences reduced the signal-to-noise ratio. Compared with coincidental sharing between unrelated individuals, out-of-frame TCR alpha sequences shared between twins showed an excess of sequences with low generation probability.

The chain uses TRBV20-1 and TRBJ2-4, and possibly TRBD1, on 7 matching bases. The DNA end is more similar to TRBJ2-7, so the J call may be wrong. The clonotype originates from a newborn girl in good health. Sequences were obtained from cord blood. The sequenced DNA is TGCAGTGCATGGAGGGGGCTAGCTGGCGCCTACGAGCAGTACTTC. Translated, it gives CSAWRGLAGAYEQYF.